These 26 T cell receptor beta chains were sequenced from one sample in a study of blood T cells in healthy people across ages. The use of a sample-barcoded 5' primer and a J-beta primer mix characterized a second PCR of about 7 to 12 cycles. Each CDR3 protein is one row after TCRdb ran MiXCR on the 5' RACE reads. Here the sample spans roughly 500,000 distinct CDR3 sequences, approximately 27% being singletons. Sequenced material: blood. These receptors were taken from a woman aged 65 to 85 in good health.

The sample holds a few counts of this clonotype. The chain is built from TRBV20-1 and TRBJ2-7; TRBD1 matches 7 bases. V lost 0 bases, J lost 1 base, and 3 bases stayed unmatched. The CDR3 runs 14 residues. CDR1 is DFQATT, CDR2 SNEGSKA, per germline (reference sequence). The CDR3 DNA reads as TGCAGTGCTAGAGAGGACAGGATATCCTACGAGCAGTACTTC. As protein: CSAREDRISYEQYF.

This clonotype was picked up a small number of times. The V gene is TRBV7-2, the J gene TRBJ1-1; D might be TRBD1 (5 bases). V lost 5 bases and J 4 bases, leaving 14 bases between the germline ends. Germline V gives CDR1 SGHTA, CDR2 FQGNSA. This CDR3 comprises 14 residues. CDR3 residues: CASSAGTSGTEAFF. CDR3 DNA sequence: TGTGCCAGCAGCGCGGGGACCTCTGGCACTGAAGCTTTCTTT.

This clonotype was seen more than once but under ten times. The chain couples TRBV3-1 to TRBJ1-5; TRBD1 might be the D (6 bases). The length of the CDR3 is 15 residues. The V end lost 5 bases, the J end lost 3 bases, and 14 bases lay between the germline ends. Germline V lookup: CDR1 LGHDT, CDR2 YNNKEL (reference sequence). CDR3 amino acids: CASSAGTSANQPQHF. DNA of the CDR3: TGTGCCAGCAGCGCTGGGACATCGGCCAATCAGCCCCAGCATTTT.

The genes are TRBV7-6 and TRBJ1-3; D call uncertain. Germline V gives CDR1 SGHVS, CDR2 FNYEAQ. The CDR3 is made up of 14 amino acids. V was pared by 5 bases and J by 2 bases, with 10 bases between. In DNA, the CDR3 is TGTGCCAGCAGCCTCTCCCCTCCTGGAAACACCATATATTTT. Encoded protein: CASSLSPPGNTIYF.

The chain employs TRBV18 and TRBJ2-2; 10 positions agree with TRBD1. J was trimmed by 3 bases and V by 6 bases; bases with no gene match: 4. The V gene's germline CDR1 is KGHSH and CDR2 LQKENI. The CDR3 loop spans 15 amino acids. CDR3 sequence: CASSPGTGDTGELFF. The CDR3 coding sequence is TGTGCCAGCTCCCCCGGGACAGGGGACACCGGGGAGCTGTTTTTT.

J is TRBJ2-3 and V is TRBV7-2, with 8 positions matching TRBD2. The CDR3 spans 19 residues. Germline CDR1 SGHTA, CDR2 FQGNSA. J gave up 0 bases and V 1 base, and 12 bases lay outside the gene matches. As DNA, the CDR3 is TGTGCCAGCAGCTTAGATGGAGCGGGGGCCACCCCTAGCACAGATACGCAGTATTTT. Protein product: CASSLDGAGATPSTDTQYF.

This chain links TRBV2 with TRBJ1-2, with D uncertain. The CDR3 has 11 amino acids. From germline, CDR1 is SNHLY and CDR2 FYNNEI. Trimming stripped 6 bases from V and 6 bases from J, with 8 bases between. The CDR3 nucleotides are TGTGCCAGCAGCTATCCGGATGGCTACACCTTC. Translated: CASSYPDGYTF.

This clonotype was observed at least ten times. The chain has TRBV7-3 and TRBJ2-3, with 8 bases lining up with TRBD2. In germline, CDR1 is SGHTA, CDR2 FQGTGA. CDR3 length: 17 amino acids. V gave up 5 bases and J gave up 5 bases; unmatched junction bases: 15. CDR3 DNA sequence: TGTGCCAGCAGCCTCCCCGGGGGGGACCTCTTAGGAGATACGCAGTATTTT. Encoded protein: CASSLPGGDLLGDTQYF.

J is TRBJ2-3 and V is TRBV5-1; D ambiguous. Trimming pared 0 bases from V and 4 bases from J, leaving 9 bases between. CDR3 length: 14 amino acids. CDR1 and CDR2 from the germline V gene are SGHRS and YFSETQ. The CDR3 DNA sequence: TGCGCCAGCAGCTTGGGGGTTATCTCAGATACGCAGTATTTT. Protein product: CASSLGVISDTQYF.

The chain combines TRBV12-5 with TRBJ2-5; 8 bases match TRBD2. The germline V gene encodes CDR1 LGHNT and CDR2 FRNRAP. Trimming at V came to 11 bases and at J to 2 bases, leaving 13 bases not matched to a gene. The CDR3 runs 15 residues. The CDR3 loop reads CAGPTSEDTQETQYF. CDR3 nucleotides: TGTGCTGGCCCGACTAGCGAGGATACACAAGAGACCCAGTACTTC.

The V call is TRBV2, the J call TRBJ2-1, with TRBD2 matching 12 bases. CDR1 and CDR2 from the germline V gene are SNHLY and FYNNEI. The CDR3 covers 17 residues. Germline trimming cut 7 bases from V and 9 bases from J; bases unmatched to any gene: 16. CDR3: CASTPRGPSGGAGEQFF. The CDR3 coding sequence is TGTGCCAGCACTCCTCGAGGTCCTAGCGGGGGGGCCGGTGAGCAGTTCTTC.

The CDR3 nucleotides are TGCAGTGCTTTCCCTAGGACTACCTACACAGATACGCAGTATTTT. This codes for CSAFPRTTYTDTQYF. The rearrangement uses TRBV20-1 and TRBJ2-3; D possibly corresponds to TRBD2 (6 bases). The germline V gene encodes CDR1 DFQATT and CDR2 SNEGSKA (reference sequence). Trimming took 5 bases from V and 2 from J, leaving 17 bases between them. CDR3 length equals 15 residues.

J is TRBJ1-1 and V is TRBV20-1, with D uncertain. Trimming shortened V by 2 bases and J by 3 bases, and 13 bases separated the two germline ends. The V gene's germline CDR1 is DFQATT and CDR2 SNEGSKA (reference sequence). The CDR3 loop spans 14 amino acids. The CDR3 loop is CSARPEPGYTEAFF. CDR3 sequence (DNA): TGCAGTGCTAGACCCGAGCCAGGATACACTGAAGCTTTCTTT.

This clonotype was recorded a few times. The rearrangement joins TRBV7-2 to TRBJ2-1; 7 bases agree with TRBD2. CDR1 and CDR2 from the germline V gene are SGHTA and FQGNSA. The CDR3 has 15 amino acids. Trimming at V came to 6 bases and at J to 6 bases, leaving 11 bases not matched to a gene. CDR3 residues: CASSQSSGVGNEQFF. The DNA for the CDR3 is TGTGCCAGCAGTCAATCTAGCGGCGTCGGCAATGAGCAGTTCTTC.

This clonotype was detected only a few times. V gene TRBV5-5 combines with J gene TRBJ2-5; the match to TRBD2 covers 9 bases. The J call may be wrong; the DNA end is better matched by TRBJ2-7. CDR1 SGHKS and CDR2 YYEKEE come from the germline V gene (reference sequence). The CDR3 totals 16 residues. In DNA, the CDR3 is TGTGCCAGCAGCTTGGTTAGCGGGGGAGGAAACGACGAGCAGTACTTC. Residues: CASSLVSGGGNDEQYF.

This clonotype was recorded a few times. This sequence joins TRBV10-3 and TRBJ1-2; no reliable D call. Deletions cut 2 bases from V and 4 bases from J, with 11 bases between. Germline values: CDR1 ENHRY, CDR2 SYGVKD. The length of the CDR3 is 14 residues. DNA of the CDR3: TGTGCCATCAGTGAGCCACCAGAGGTCTATGGCTACACCTTC. Translation: CAISEPPEVYGYTF.

The table lists this clonotype with a few counts. The V gene is TRBV7-2, the J gene TRBJ2-1, with 15 nucleotides matching TRBD2. V was clipped by 5 bases and J by 9 bases; unmatched bases: 8. Germline loops: CDR1 SGHTA, CDR2 FQGNSA. This CDR3 region has 16 residues. CDR3 loop: CASSPGLAGGVPEQFF. DNA of the CDR3: TGTGCCAGCAGCCCGGGACTAGCGGGGGGAGTTCCTGAGCAGTTCTTC.

This rearrangement joins TRBV29-1 to TRBJ1-1; D may be TRBD1 (6 bases). Trimming cost V 5 bases and J 0 bases, with 13 bases left between them. Germline V gives CDR1 SQVTM, CDR2 ANQGSEA. The CDR3 is made up of 14 amino acids. CDR3 sequence: CSVWGAGMNTEAFF. The CDR3 DNA follows: TGCAGCGTTTGGGGGGCGGGAATGAACACTGAAGCTTTCTTT.

This clonotype turned up a few times. The J gene is TRBJ2-2, the V gene TRBV12-3 or TRBV12-4; either TRBD1 or TRBD2 may fit D (6 bases each). CDR3 length equals 14 residues. With 6 bases removed from V and 6 bases from J, the gap between germline ends came to 14 bases. The CDR3 protein is CASRNREDAGELFF. CDR3 nucleotide sequence: TGTGCCAGCAGAAACAGGGAGGACGCCGGGGAGCTGTTTTTT.

A note on this clonotype: At one of its ends the junction is not consistent with the germline gene, which may arise from a read error. The genes are TRBV7-7 and TRBJ2-5; D is possibly TRBD1 (7 bases). TRBJ2-1 matches the DNA end more closely, so the J call is doubtful. CDR3 size: 13 residues. The V gene's germline CDR1 is SSHAT and CDR2 FNYEAQ (reference sequence). This CDR3 is CASSSRGDNEQFF. As DNA, the CDR3 is TGTGCTAGCAGTTCCAGGGGGGACAATGAGCAGTTCTTC.

This clonotype was picked up a small number of times. The chain has TRBV5-1 and TRBJ2-5; D is unclear. The CDR3 extends over 14 amino acids. The germline CDR1 and CDR2 sequences are SGHRS and YFSETQ. Trimming removed 7 bases at V and 0 bases at J, with 13 bases between. CDR3 sequence reads: CASGLEGYQETQYF. The CDR3, as DNA: TGCGCCAGCGGCCTGGAAGGGTACCAAGAGACCCAGTACTTC.

This clonotype was counted only a few times. The gene calls are TRBV2 and TRBJ2-7; D is undetermined. The germline V and J ends were trimmed by 1 base and 0 bases, with 10 bases remaining between them. The CDR3 length is 15 residues. The germline gives CDR1 SNHLY, CDR2 FYNNEI. The CDR3 DNA follows: TGTGCCAGCAGTGAAGTAGGCCTCGCCTCCTACGAGCAGTACTTC. This gives the protein CASSEVGLASYEQYF.

In this sample, this clonotype turned up a few times. The chain uses TRBV7-2 and TRBJ2-5, with TRBD1 as a possible D gene (6 bases). Trimming shortened V by 5 bases and J by 1 base, and 17 bases separated the two germline ends. The CDR3 loop spans 16 amino acids. The germline V gene encodes CDR1 SGHTA and CDR2 FQGNSA. This CDR3 reads CASSVNAQGIQETQYF. The CDR3 DNA reads TGTGCCAGCAGCGTAAACGCACAGGGTATCCAAGAGACCCAGTACTTC.

The chain couples TRBV4-1 to TRBJ2-5; 12 nucleotides agree with TRBD2. This CDR3 spans 15 amino acids. Germline-derived CDR1 and CDR2 are MGHRA and YSYEKL. The ends lost 5 bases at V and 5 bases at J; junction bases unmatched: 6. The CDR3 spells CASSDGLAGYETQYF. The CDR3 coding sequence is TGCGCCAGCAGCGATGGACTAGCGGGGTACGAGACCCAGTACTTC.

The chain couples TRBV4-2 to TRBJ2-1, with D tentatively TRBD2 (6 bases). The CDR3 is made up of 15 amino acids. Trimming shortened V by 0 bases and J by 4 bases, and 10 bases separated the two germline ends. Germline CDR1 reads LGHNA; CDR2 reads YNFKEQ. The CDR3 loop is CASSQDAGGYNEQFF. Here the CDR3 DNA reads TGTGCCAGCAGCCAAGACGCCGGGGGTTACAATGAGCAGTTCTTC.

A word on this clonotype: One end of the junction is discordant with germline, which a read error may explain. This chain uses TRBV20-1 with TRBJ2-3; D gene uncertain. The CDR3 length is 13 residues. Germline V gene data show CDR1 as DFQATT and CDR2 as SNEGSKA (reference sequence). Written as DNA, the CDR3 is TGCAGTGCTAGAGGGCCGAGCAGAGATACGCAGTATTTT. Amino acid sequence: CSARGPSRDTQYF.